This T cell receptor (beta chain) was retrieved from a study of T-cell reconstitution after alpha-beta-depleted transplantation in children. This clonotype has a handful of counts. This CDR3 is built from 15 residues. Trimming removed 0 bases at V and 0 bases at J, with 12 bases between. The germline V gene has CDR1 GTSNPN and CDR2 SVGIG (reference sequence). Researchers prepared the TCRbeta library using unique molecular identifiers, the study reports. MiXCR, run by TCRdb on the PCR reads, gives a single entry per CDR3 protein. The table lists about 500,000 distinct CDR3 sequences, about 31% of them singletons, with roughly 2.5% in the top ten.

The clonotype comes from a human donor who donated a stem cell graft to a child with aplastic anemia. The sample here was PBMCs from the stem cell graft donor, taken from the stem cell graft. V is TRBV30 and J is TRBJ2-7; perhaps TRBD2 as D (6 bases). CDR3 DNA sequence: TGTGCCTGGAGTGTCGGGGGTTTCGGCTCCTACGAGCAGTACTTC. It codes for CAWSVGGFGSYEQYF.